This TCR beta chain came from a study of blood T cell repertoires in COVID-19. Germline V gene sequence: CDR1 WNHNN, CDR2 SYGVQD (reference sequence). The trim removed 0 bases at V and 4 bases at J, leaving 7 bases unmatched. This CDR3 comprises 16 residues. Clinical history as reported by participants underpinned cohort assignment. Clones were sequenced by immunoSEQ multiplex PCR, and TCRdb holds only the in-frame ones, with some missing. There are about 230,000 clones in the sample; 75% to 90% occur only once, and under 4.5% lies in the top ten. The rearrangement uses TRBV10-1 and TRBJ2-7, with 9 positions matching TRBD2. Sequencing input: PBMCs or T cells enriched from blood (not recorded which). The clonotype originates from a woman in her twenties or thirties who had been exposed to COVID-19. The CDR3 DNA is TGCGCCAGCAGTGAGTCGAGGACTAGCGTTTTTTACGAGCAGTACTTC. Translation gives CASSESRTSVFYEQYF.